The 27 T cell receptor beta chains presented below share a single source sample, sequenced in a study of CD8 T cells in ankylosing spondylitis. Overall study results and limits: What appeared characteristic of ankylosing spondylitis blood was a TCR beta motif of under 10 highly homologous variants.

MiXCR was run by TCRdb on the 5' RACE reads, yielding one entry per CDR3 protein. The data show 700,000 to 850,000 distinct CDR3 sequences, roughly 12% seen once. The antigens for these receptors are not known. Sequencing was done on a sample of blood, either unsorted or a sorted T cell fraction (not recorded which). The origin of the receptors is a male donor with ankylosing spondylitis.

This clonotype has more than one count but fewer than ten. V is TRBV7-2 and J is TRBJ2-7; TRBD1 aligns across 9 bases. The CDR3 loop spans 14 amino acids. V shed 5 bases, J shed 6 bases, and the junction held 8 bases outside the gene matches. The germline V gene has CDR1 SGHTA and CDR2 FQGNSA. This chain's CDR3 is CASSGRDRVTEQYF. The CDR3 DNA follows: TGTGCCAGCAGCGGCCGGGACAGGGTTACCGAGCAGTACTTC.

This clonotype appeared many times. V is TRBV5-1 and J is TRBJ2-7; 8 bases are a match to TRBD2. V trimming: 0 bases; J trimming: 6 bases; junction bases outside the gene matches: 5. The CDR3 length is 14 residues. Germline CDR1 and CDR2: SGHRS and YFSETQ. The CDR3: CASSLESGSSEQYF. The DNA for the CDR3 is TGCGCCAGCAGCTTGGAGAGCGGGAGTAGCGAGCAGTACTTC.

This clonotype was seen a few times. V usage is TRBV7-6 and J usage is TRBJ2-1; D gene uncertain. CDR1 and CDR2 (germline): SGHVS, FNYEAQ. The CDR3 runs 13 residues. Trimming removed 4 bases at V and 6 bases at J, with 10 bases between. CDR3 in DNA: TGTGCCAGCAGCTCCCCTGGCTCCAATGAGCAGTTCTTC. Amino acids: CASSSPGSNEQFF.

This clonotype was counted at least ten times. CDR3 sequence reads: CSVELGYTF. CDR3 in DNA: TGCAGCGTTGAATTAGGCTACACCTTC. The V gene is TRBV29-1, the J gene TRBJ1-2; D is ambiguous. This CDR3 spans 9 amino acids. CDR1 is SQVTM, CDR2 ANQGSEA, per germline. V lost 2 bases to trimming and J lost 8 bases, with 3 bases between them.

This clonotype has only a few counts. The genes are TRBV7-9 and TRBJ1-1; D is uncertain. The V end lost 3 bases, the J end lost 2 bases, and 10 bases lay between the germline ends. The CDR3 runs 14 residues. Germline V gene lookup returns CDR1 SEHNR and CDR2 FQNEAQ (reference sequence). For the CDR3, the DNA is TGTGCCAGCAGCTTCGAAGCTTTAAACACTGAAGCTTTCTTT. It yields the protein CASSFEALNTEAFF.

This sequence joins TRBV5-6 and TRBJ2-1, with 9 bases that match TRBD1. CDR1 and CDR2 (germline): SGHDT, YYEEEE. The V gene end was trimmed by 4 bases and the J gene end by 2 bases; junction bases not matched to a gene: 4. This CDR3 comprises 15 residues. The CDR3 DNA reads TGTGCCAGCAGCCGGCGGACAGGGGCCTACAATGAGCAGTTCTTC. This encodes CASSRRTGAYNEQFF.

This rearrangement joins TRBV29-1 to TRBJ1-4, with D hard to call. The CDR3 has 12 amino acids. Germline V gives CDR1 SQVTM, CDR2 ANQGSEA. V was shortened by 7 bases and J by 6 bases, with 12 bases between the two germline ends. DNA for the CDR3: TGCAGCGGCTTTAGTGCGGATGAAAAACTGTTTTTT. Protein sequence: CSGFSADEKLFF.

The chain employs TRBV14 and TRBJ2-5; D not certain. Deletions cut 5 bases from V and 4 bases from J, with 11 bases between. The V gene's germline CDR1 is SGHDN and CDR2 FVKESK. The CDR3 loop spans 13 amino acids. The CDR3 nucleotides read TGTGCCAGCAGCTACGCGATCGGAGAGACCCAGTACTTC. This gives the protein CASSYAIGETQYF.

The chain recombines TRBV27 with TRBJ2-3; the match to TRBD2 covers 12 bases. From germline, CDR1 is MNHEY and CDR2 SMNVEV (reference sequence). With 4 bases clipped from V and 1 base from J, the junction kept 3 bases outside the gene matches. The CDR3 totals 16 residues. This chain's CDR3 is CASSSRLAGGTDTQYF. In DNA, the CDR3 is TGTGCCAGCAGTTCCCGACTAGCGGGAGGCACAGATACGCAGTATTTT.

This clonotype was seen repeatedly, ten times or more. The rearrangement uses TRBV5-5 and TRBJ2-7; 7 bases align to TRBD2. With 5 bases clipped from V and 2 bases from J, the junction kept 13 bases outside the gene matches. The CDR3 is 16 amino acids. CDR1 is SGHKS and CDR2 is YYEKEE in the germline V gene (reference sequence). DNA of the CDR3: TGTGCCAGCAGGCCTCAGGGAGCAGGGACTACCTACGAGCAGTACTTC. It is translated as CASRPQGAGTTYEQYF.

This clonotype came up many times. J is TRBJ2-1 and V is TRBV7-2, with TRBD2 matching over 9 bases. The V segment lost 6 bases and the J segment 3 bases; nucleotides outside the gene matches: 3. The CDR3 extends over 14 amino acids. The germline gives CDR1 SGHTA, CDR2 FQGNSA. DNA for the CDR3: TGTGCCAGCAGTCTAGCGGGGTACTACAATGAGCAGTTCTTC. It translates to CASSLAGYYNEQFF.

The chain recombines TRBV6-6 with TRBJ2-7, with 8 bases fitting TRBD2. This CDR3 comprises 13 residues. V gave up 6 bases and J gave up 5 bases; unmatched junction bases: 6. Germline CDR1 is MNHNY and CDR2 is SVGAGI (reference sequence). The CDR3 nucleotides read TGTGCCAGCAGACCCGGGACTAGTAACGAGCAGTACTTC. This gives the protein CASRPGTSNEQYF.

The table lists this clonotype with many counts. V and J are TRBV6-1 and TRBJ2-7; D gene ambiguous. This CDR3 region has 13 residues. V was cut by 10 bases and J by 3 bases, with 16 bases left in between. The germline gives CDR1 MNHNS, CDR2 SASEGT. In nucleotides, the CDR3 is TGTGCCACCTCCCGGACGGAGTTCTACGAGCAGTACTTC. Its translation: CATSRTEFYEQYF.

The gene calls are TRBV10-3 and TRBJ2-5, with 7 positions matching TRBD1. This CDR3 has 11 residues. The germline V gene encodes CDR1 ENHRY and CDR2 SYGVKD. CDR3 sequence: CAAGTEETQYF. CDR3 DNA sequence: TGTGCTGCCGGGACAGAGGAGACCCAGTACTTC.

This clonotype was counted a few times. This rearrangement joins TRBV5-1 to TRBJ1-1; D is unresolved. Trimming removed 2 bases from V and 4 bases from J, with 21 bases in between. This CDR3 region has 17 residues. Germline V gives CDR1 SGHRS, CDR2 YFSETQ. The CDR3 reads CASSLMLVADLRTEAFF. CDR3 DNA sequence: TGCGCCAGCAGCTTAATGCTGGTGGCAGATCTTCGCACTGAAGCTTTCTTT.

This clonotype was observed many times. The chain joins TRBV7-2 to TRBJ2-1; the match to TRBD2 covers 10 bases. Trimming removed 6 bases from V and 7 bases from J; junction bases left unmatched: 9. Germline assignment: CDR1 SGHTA and CDR2 FQGNSA. This CDR3 contains 15 residues. The CDR3 spells CASRQAGGPWNEQFF. As DNA, the CDR3 is TGTGCCAGCAGACAAGCGGGAGGGCCATGGAATGAGCAGTTCTTC.

This chain uses TRBV20-1 with TRBJ1-5; D might be TRBD1 (5 bases). Trimming removed 5 bases at V and 6 bases at J, with 11 bases between. Per germline, CDR1 DFQATT and CDR2 SNEGSKA (reference sequence). CDR3 size: 12 residues. The CDR3 sequence is CSAQRGPQPQHF. The CDR3 DNA is TGCAGTGCTCAGAGGGGTCCTCAGCCCCAGCATTTT.

The V gene is TRBV20-1, the J gene TRBJ2-7, with 13 bases fitting TRBD2. V shed 2 bases and J 9 bases; nucleotides not matched to a gene: 7. The CDR3 contains 14 residues. CDR1 and CDR2 from the germline V gene are DFQATT and SNEGSKA (reference sequence). The CDR3 sequence: CSARTTSGRASQYF. CDR3 coding DNA: TGCAGTGCTAGAACAACTAGCGGGAGGGCTTCGCAGTACTTC.

This clonotype was counted ten times or more. The J gene is TRBJ1-2, the V gene TRBV20-1; tentatively, D is TRBD1 (5 bases). In germline, CDR1 is DFQATT, CDR2 SNEGSKA (reference sequence). This CDR3 is 13 amino acids long. V was clipped by 0 bases and J by 7 bases, with 12 bases between them. CDR3 protein: CSARDGAGGGYTF. The CDR3 DNA follows: TGCAGTGCTAGAGATGGGGCGGGTGGTGGCTACACCTTC.

The V call is TRBV7-9, the J call TRBJ2-5; D is undetermined. V dropped 5 bases and J dropped 2 bases, with 12 bases sitting between them. Germline V gene lookup returns CDR1 SEHNR and CDR2 FQNEAQ (reference sequence). The CDR3 extends over 14 amino acids. The CDR3 nucleotides are TGTGCCAGCAGCGGCTACAGAGCTCAAGAGACCCAGTACTTC. It specifies CASSGYRAQETQYF.

This clonotype was picked up a small number of times. This chain joins TRBV29-1 and TRBJ2-3; D might be TRBD1 or TRBD2, each matching 5 bases. Per germline, CDR1 SQVTM and CDR2 ANQGSEA. V lost 7 bases and J lost 4, with 12 bases in between. The CDR3 runs to 12 residues. The CDR3 protein is CSAAGTPDTQYF. The CDR3, as DNA: TGCAGCGCCGCCGGGACCCCAGATACGCAGTATTTT.

This clonotype occurred many times. J is TRBJ2-1 and V is TRBV7-9; 7 bases agree with TRBD1. Germline lookup yields CDR1 SEHNR and CDR2 FQNEAQ (reference sequence). Germline trimming cut 5 bases from V and 6 bases from J; bases unmatched to any gene: 7. This CDR3 has 14 residues. The CDR3 bases are TGTGCCAGCAGCCCCGGACAGGCTAGCAATGAGCAGTTCTTC. It codes for CASSPGQASNEQFF.

The genes are TRBV20-1 and TRBJ2-7; no clear D gene. Per germline, CDR1 DFQATT and CDR2 SNEGSKA (reference sequence). This CDR3 spans 14 amino acids. Trimming pared 5 bases from V and 2 bases from J, leaving 16 bases between. The CDR3 region is CSAARHNSPYEQYF. In DNA form, the CDR3 reads TGCAGTGCTGCAAGACATAACAGTCCCTACGAGCAGTACTTC.

The chain has TRBV5-1 and TRBJ1-4; no firm D call. CDR1 is SGHRS and CDR2 is YFSETQ in the germline V gene. V shed 0 bases and J shed 3 bases, with 15 bases lying between them. The CDR3 covers 17 residues. CDR3 sequence: CASSLGYLRTSNEKLFF. CDR3 nucleotides: TGCGCCAGCAGCTTGGGCTACCTCCGGACCTCTAATGAAAAACTGTTTTTT.

DNA of the CDR3: TGCAGTGCTAGTGGGGGGGAAGGAGCTGAAGCTTTCTTT. Translating it yields CSASGGEGAEAFF. The V call is TRBV20-1, the J call TRBJ1-1, with D perhaps TRBD1 (5 bases). The germline V gene has CDR1 DFQATT and CDR2 SNEGSKA (reference sequence). The CDR3 spans 13 residues. The V gene lost 3 bases and the J gene lost 6 bases, with 14 bases spanning the gap.

The rearrangement uses TRBV4-3 and TRBJ2-3; D gene uncertain. This CDR3 has 13 amino acids. The V and J ends lost 4 bases and 5 bases respectively, with 10 bases between them. Germline V gene data show CDR1 as LGHNA and CDR2 as YSLEER. As DNA, the CDR3 is TGCGCCAGCAGCCTTTCCCACAGAGATACGCAGTATTTT. It translates to CASSLSHRDTQYF.

The chain couples TRBV20-1 to TRBJ2-3; D tentatively reads TRBD1 or TRBD2 (5 bases each). Trimming left V 4 bases short and J 4 bases short, with 21 bases between. This CDR3 comprises 16 residues. Germline V gene data show CDR1 as DFQATT and CDR2 as SNEGSKA (reference sequence). The CDR3 DNA follows: TGCAGTGCTAACTTTCCGGGACGGACCGGCGCAGATACGCAGTATTTT. Translating it yields CSANFPGRTGADTQYF.